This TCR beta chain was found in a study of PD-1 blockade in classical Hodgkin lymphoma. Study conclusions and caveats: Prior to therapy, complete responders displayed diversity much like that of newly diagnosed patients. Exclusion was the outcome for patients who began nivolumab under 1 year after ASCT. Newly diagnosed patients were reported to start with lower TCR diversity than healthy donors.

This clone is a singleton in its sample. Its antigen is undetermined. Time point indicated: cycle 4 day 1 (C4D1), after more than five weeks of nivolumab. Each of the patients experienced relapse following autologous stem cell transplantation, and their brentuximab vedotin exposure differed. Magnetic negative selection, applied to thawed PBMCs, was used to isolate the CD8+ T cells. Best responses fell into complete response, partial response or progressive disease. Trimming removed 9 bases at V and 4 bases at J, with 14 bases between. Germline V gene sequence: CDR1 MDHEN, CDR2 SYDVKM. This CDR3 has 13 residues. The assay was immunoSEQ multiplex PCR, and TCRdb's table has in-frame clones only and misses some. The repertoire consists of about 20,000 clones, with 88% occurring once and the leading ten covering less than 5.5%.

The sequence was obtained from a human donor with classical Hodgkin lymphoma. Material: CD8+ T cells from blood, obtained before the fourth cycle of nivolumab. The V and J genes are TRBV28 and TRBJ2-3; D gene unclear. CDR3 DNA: TGTGCCAGTGGGTGGGCCGGGCCAGATACGCAGTATTTT. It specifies CASGWAGPDTQYF.